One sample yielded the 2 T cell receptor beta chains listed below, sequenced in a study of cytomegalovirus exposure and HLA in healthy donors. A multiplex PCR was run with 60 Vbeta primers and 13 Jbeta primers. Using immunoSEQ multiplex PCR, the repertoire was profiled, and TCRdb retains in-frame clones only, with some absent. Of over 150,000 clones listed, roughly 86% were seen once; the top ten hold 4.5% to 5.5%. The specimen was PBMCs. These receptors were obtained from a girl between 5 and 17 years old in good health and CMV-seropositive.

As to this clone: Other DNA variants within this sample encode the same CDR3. This chain's CDR3 is CASSLAGGDYGYTF. CDR3 coding DNA: TGTGCCAGCAGCTTGGCAGGGGGCGACTATGGCTACACCTTC. The genes are TRBV7-9 and TRBJ1-2; 8 nucleotides match TRBD1. This CDR3 has 14 residues. V lost 3 bases to trimming and J lost 3 bases; unmatched junction nucleotides: 3. Germline CDR1 SEHNR, CDR2 FQNEAQ (reference sequence).

This CDR3 reads CASSFVNTEAFF. CDR3 sequence (DNA): TGTGCCAGCAGCTTCGTGAACACTGAAGCTTTCTTT. The V gene is TRBV7-3, the J gene TRBJ1-1; no clear D. Germline CDR1 and CDR2: SGHTA and FQGTGA. The ends were cut back, 3 bases at V and 0 bases at J, with 2 bases in the middle. The CDR3 covers 12 residues.